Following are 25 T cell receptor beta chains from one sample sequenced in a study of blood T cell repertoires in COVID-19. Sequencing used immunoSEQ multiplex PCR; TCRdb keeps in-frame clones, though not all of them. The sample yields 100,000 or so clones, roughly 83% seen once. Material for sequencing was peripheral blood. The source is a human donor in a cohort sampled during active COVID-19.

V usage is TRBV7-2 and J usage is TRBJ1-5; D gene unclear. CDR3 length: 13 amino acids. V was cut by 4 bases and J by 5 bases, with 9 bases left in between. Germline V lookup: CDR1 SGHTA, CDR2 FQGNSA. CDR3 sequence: CASSSEGDQPQHF. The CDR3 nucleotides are TGTGCCAGCAGCTCCGAGGGAGATCAGCCCCAGCATTTT.

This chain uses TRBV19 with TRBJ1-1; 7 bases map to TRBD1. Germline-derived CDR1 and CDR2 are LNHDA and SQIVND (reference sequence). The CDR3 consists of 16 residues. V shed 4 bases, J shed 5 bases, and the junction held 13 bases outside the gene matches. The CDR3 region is CASSTTPTGPRTEAFF. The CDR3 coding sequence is TGTGCCAGTAGTACGACCCCGACAGGGCCTAGGACTGAAGCTTTCTTT.

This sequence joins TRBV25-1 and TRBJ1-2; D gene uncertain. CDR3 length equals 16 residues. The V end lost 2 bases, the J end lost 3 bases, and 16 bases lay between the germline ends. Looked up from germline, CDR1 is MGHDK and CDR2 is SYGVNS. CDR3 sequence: CASSEHAGTLYYGYTF. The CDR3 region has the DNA TGTGCCAGCAGTGAACATGCGGGCACCCTCTACTATGGCTACACCTTC.

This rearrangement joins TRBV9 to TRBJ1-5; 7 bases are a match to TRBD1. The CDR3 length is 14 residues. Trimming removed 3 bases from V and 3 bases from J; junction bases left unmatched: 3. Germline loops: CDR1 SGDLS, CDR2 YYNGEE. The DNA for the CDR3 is TGTGCCAGCAGCGCGGGACAGATCAATCAGCCCCAGCATTTT. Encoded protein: CASSAGQINQPQHF. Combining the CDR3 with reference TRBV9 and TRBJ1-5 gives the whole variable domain DSGVTQTPKHLITATGQRVTLRCSPRSGDLSVYWYQQSLDQGLQFLIQYYNGEERAKGNILERFSAQQFPDLHSELNLSSLELGDSALYFCASSAGQINQPQHFGDGTRLSIL.

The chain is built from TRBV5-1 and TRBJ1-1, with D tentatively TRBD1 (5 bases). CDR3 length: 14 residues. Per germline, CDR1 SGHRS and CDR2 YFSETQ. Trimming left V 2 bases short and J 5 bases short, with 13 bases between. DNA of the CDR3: TGCGCCAGCAGCTTACAAGGGGTTCAAACTGAAGCTTTCTTT. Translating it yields CASSLQGVQTEAFF. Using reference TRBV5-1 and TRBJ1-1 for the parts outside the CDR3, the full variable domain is KAGVTQTPRYLIKTRGQQVTLSCSPISGHRSVSWYQQTPGQGLQFLFEYFSETQRNKGNFPGRFSGRQFSNSRSEMNVSTLELGDSALYLCASSLQGVQTEAFFGQGTRLTVV.

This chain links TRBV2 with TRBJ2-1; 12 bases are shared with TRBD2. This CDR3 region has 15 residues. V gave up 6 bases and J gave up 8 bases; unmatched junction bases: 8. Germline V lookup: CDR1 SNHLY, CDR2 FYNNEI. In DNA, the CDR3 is TGTGCCAGCAGCGACGAGACTAGCGGGAGCGATGAGCAGTTCTTC. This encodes CASSDETSGSDEQFF.

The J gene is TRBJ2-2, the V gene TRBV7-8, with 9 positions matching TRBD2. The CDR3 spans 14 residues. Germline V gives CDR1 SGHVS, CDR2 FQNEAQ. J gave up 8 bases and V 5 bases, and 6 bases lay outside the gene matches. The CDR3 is CASSLILAGGELFF. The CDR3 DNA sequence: TGTGCCAGCAGCCTGATCCTAGCGGGGGGGGAGCTGTTTTTT.

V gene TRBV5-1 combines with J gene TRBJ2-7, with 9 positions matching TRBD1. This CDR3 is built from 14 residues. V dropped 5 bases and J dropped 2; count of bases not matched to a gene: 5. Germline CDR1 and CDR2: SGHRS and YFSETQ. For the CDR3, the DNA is TGCGCCAGCAGTAAGGACAGGGGAACCTACGAGCAGTACTTC. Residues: CASSKDRGTYEQYF.

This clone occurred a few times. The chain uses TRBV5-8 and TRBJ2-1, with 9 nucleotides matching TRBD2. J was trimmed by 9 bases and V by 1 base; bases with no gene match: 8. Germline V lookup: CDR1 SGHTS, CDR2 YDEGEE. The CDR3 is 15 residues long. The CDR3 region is CASSLLVAGAREQFF. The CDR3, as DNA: TGTGCCAGCAGCTTGTTGGTAGCGGGAGCGCGTGAGCAGTTCTTC. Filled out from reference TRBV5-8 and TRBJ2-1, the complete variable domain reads EAGVTQSPTHLIKTRGQQATLRCSPISGHTSVYWYQQALGLGLQFLLWYDEGEERNRGNFPPRFSGRQFPNYSSELNVNALELEDSALYLCASSLLVAGAREQFFGPGTRLTVL.

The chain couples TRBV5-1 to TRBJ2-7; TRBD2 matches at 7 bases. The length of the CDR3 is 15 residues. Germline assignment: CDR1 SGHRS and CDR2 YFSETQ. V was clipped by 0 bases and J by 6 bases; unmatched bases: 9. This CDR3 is CASSLAGTTSSEQYF. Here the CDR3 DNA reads TGCGCCAGCAGCTTGGCCGGGACTACCAGCAGCGAGCAGTACTTC. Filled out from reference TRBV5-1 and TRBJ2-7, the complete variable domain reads KAGVTQTPRYLIKTRGQQVTLSCSPISGHRSVSWYQQTPGQGLQFLFEYFSETQRNKGNFPGRFSGRQFSNSRSEMNVSTLELGDSALYLCASSLAGTTSSEQYFGPGTRLTVT.

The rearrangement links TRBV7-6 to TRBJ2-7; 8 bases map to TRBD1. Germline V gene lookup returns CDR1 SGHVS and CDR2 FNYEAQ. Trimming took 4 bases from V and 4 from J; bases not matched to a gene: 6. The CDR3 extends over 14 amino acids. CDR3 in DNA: TGTGCCAGCAGCTCCAGGGGGCGCGGGTACGAGCAGTACTTC. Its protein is CASSSRGRGYEQYF.

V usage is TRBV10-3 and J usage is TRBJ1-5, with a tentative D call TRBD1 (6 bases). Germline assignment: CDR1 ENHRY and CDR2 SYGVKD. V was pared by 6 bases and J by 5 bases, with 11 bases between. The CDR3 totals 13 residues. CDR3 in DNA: TGTGCCATCAGCATGACAGGTGATCAGCCCCAGCATTTT. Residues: CAISMTGDQPQHF.

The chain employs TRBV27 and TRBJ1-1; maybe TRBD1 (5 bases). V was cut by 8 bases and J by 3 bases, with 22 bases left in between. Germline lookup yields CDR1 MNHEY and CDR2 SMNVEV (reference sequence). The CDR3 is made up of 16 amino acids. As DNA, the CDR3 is TGTGCCAGCTCCTTGGAGGGGTTCTTTAGCGACACTGAAGCTTTCTTT. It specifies CASSLEGFFSDTEAFF.

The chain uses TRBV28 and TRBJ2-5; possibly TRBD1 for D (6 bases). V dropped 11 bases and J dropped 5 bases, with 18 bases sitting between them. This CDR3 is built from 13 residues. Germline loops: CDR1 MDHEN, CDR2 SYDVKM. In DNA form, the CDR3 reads TGTGCCTCCTGCCTTGGGGGCGGGGAGACCCAGTACTTC. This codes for CASCLGGGETQYF. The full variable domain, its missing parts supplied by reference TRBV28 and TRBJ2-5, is DVKVTQSSRYLVKRTGEKVFLECVQDMDHENMFWYRQDPGLGLRLIYFSYDVKMKEKGDIPEGYSVSREKKERFSLILESASTNQTSMYLCASCLGGGETQYFGPGTRLLVL.

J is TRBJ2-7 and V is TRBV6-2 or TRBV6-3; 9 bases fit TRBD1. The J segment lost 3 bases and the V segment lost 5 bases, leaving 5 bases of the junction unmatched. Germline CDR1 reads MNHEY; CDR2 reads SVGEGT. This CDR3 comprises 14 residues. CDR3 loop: CASSDPGQGYEQYF. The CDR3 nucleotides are TGTGCCAGCAGTGATCCGGGACAGGGCTACGAGCAGTACTTC.

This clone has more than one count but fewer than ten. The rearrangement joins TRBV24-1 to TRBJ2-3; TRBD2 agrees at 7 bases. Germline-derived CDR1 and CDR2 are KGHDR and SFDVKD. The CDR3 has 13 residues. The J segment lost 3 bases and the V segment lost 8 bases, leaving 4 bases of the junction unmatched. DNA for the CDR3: TGTGCCACCACGGGGGGTCTTACAGATACGCAGTATTTT. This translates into CATTGGLTDTQYF.

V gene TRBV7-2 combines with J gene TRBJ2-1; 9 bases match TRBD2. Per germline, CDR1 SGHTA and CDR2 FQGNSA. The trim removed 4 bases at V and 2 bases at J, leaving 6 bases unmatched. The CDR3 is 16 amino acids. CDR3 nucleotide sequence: TGTGCCAGCAGCTGGGGACTAGCAGGGCCCTACAATGAGCAGTTCTTC. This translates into CASSWGLAGPYNEQFF.

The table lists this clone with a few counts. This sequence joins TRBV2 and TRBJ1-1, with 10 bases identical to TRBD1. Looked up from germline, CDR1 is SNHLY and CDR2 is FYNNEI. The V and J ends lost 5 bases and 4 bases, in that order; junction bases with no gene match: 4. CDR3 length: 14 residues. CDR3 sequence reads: CASSSRTGGTEAFF. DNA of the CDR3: TGTGCCAGCAGTTCCCGGACAGGGGGCACTGAAGCTTTCTTT.

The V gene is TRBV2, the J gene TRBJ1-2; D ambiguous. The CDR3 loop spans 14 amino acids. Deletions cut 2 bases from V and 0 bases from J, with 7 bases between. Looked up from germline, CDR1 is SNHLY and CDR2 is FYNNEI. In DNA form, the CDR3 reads TGTGCCAGCAGTGAACCGGTAGCTAACTATGGCTACACCTTC. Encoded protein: CASSEPVANYGYTF.

CDR3 DNA sequence: TGTGCCAGCAGACTCCGGGATGAGCAGTTCTTC. It is translated as CASRLRDEQFF. The chain combines TRBV6-6 with TRBJ2-1, with D unclear. Deletions cut 6 bases from V and 8 bases from J, with 8 bases between. This CDR3 contains 11 residues. Germline V CDR1 and CDR2: MNHNY, SVGAGI (reference sequence).

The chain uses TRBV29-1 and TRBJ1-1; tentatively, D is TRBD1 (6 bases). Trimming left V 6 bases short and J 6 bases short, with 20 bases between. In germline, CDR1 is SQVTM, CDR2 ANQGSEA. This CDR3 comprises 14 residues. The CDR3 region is CSVLDSPPQSEAFF. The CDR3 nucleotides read TGCAGCGTCCTGGACAGTCCGCCACAGTCTGAAGCTTTCTTT.

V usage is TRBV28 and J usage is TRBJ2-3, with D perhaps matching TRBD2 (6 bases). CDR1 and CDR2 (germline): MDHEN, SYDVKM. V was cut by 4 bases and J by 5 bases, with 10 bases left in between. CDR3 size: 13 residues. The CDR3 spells CASSSPSEDTQYF. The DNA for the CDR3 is TGTGCCAGCAGTTCCCCTAGCGAAGATACGCAGTATTTT.

CDR3 amino acids: CASSEVSGSTYEQYF. The CDR3, as DNA: TGTGCCAGCAGTGAAGTATCGGGGTCTACCTACGAGCAGTACTTC. This sequence joins TRBV6-1 and TRBJ2-7; the D gene is possibly TRBD2 (5 bases). The CDR3 contains 15 residues. Germline lookup yields CDR1 MNHNS and CDR2 SASEGT. The ends were cut back, 1 base at V and 2 bases at J, with 12 bases in the middle.

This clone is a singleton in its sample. The CDR3 bases are TGTGCCAGCAGCTTGTCGACTAGCGGGTACAATGAGCAGTTCTTC. Its protein product is CASSLSTSGYNEQFF. J is TRBJ2-1 and V is TRBV7-9, with TRBD2 identical over 10 bases. The CDR3 totals 15 residues. The germline CDR1 and CDR2 sequences are SEHNR and FQNEAQ (reference sequence). V was clipped by 3 bases and J by 4 bases; unmatched bases: 3.

DNA for the CDR3: TGTGCCAGTAGTGGGACAAACTCCTACGAGCAGTACTTC. It codes for CASSGTNSYEQYF. V gene TRBV19 combines with J gene TRBJ2-7, with D perhaps matching TRBD1 (6 bases). From germline, CDR1 is LNHDA and CDR2 SQIVND (reference sequence). Between the trimmed V and J ends, which lost 5 bases and 0 bases, there was a span of 8 bases. The CDR3 runs to 13 residues.